This T cell receptor beta chain was captured in a study of T cell responses to AZD1222 COVID-19 vaccine. As for the study in general: Second-dose timings of about 4 or about 12 weeks were pooled. Regarding the study as a whole: At baseline, seropositivity was found in only 6 or 7 AZD1222 recipients. Females made up more of the donors, who were largely white British, and clonal diversity may have come out too low.

Clones were sequenced by immunoSEQ multiplex PCR, and TCRdb holds only the in-frame ones, with some missing. The sample lists about 56,000 clones, approximately 83% occurring once. With respect to this clone: Its antigen is unknown.

The CDR3 totals 16 residues. CDR1 and CDR2 from the germline V gene are SGHVS and FQNEAQ. V trimming: 1 base; J trimming: 4 bases; junction bases outside the gene matches: 10. J is TRBJ2-7 and V is TRBV7-8; 7 positions match TRBD1. The TCR comes from an adult in good health. Source: peripheral blood, taken on day 0 of AZD1222 vaccination. CDR3 bases: TGTGCCAGCAGCTTAGTTGTGAGGGGGCGCGGGTACGAGCAGTACTTC. It codes for CASSLVVRGRGYEQYF.